Included here is one T cell receptor (beta chain) sequence, with context. For TCR beta, libraries came from iRepertoire HTBI primers and Arm-PCR of CDR3 regions. A single record per CDR3 protein comes from TCRdb applying MiXCR to the multiplex PCR reads. The sample lists 200,000 to 250,000 distinct CDR3 sequences; 20% to 25% were seen once. The entry originates in a study of regulatory T cells in long-lasting Graves disease. The time point is: newly diagnosed GD, antithyroid drugs for less than 3 months. RNA extracted from PBMCs served as the sequencing template. The junction had 3 bases not matched to a gene; V was cut back by 3 bases and J by 3 bases. CDR3 length: 14 amino acids. Germline lookup yields CDR1 WSHSY and CDR2 SAAADI.

This chain links TRBV10-2 with TRBJ2-7, with 9 bases lining up with TRBD2. This specimen consisted of peripheral blood mononuclear cells (PBMCs), obtained at new diagnosis, from a patient treated with antithyroid drugs. The source of this sequence is a female donor with Graves disease. The CDR3 here is CASSELAGSYEQYF. CDR3 DNA: TGCGCCAGCAGTGAACTAGCGGGCAGCTACGAGCAGTACTTC.